This TCR beta chain was sequenced in a study of response to subunit inactivated influenza vaccine. Study-wide findings and caveats: Authors suggested each seasonal influenza vaccination recruits few new T cells.

TCRdb called the RT-PCR reads again in MiXCR, with one record for every CDR3 protein. Found here are 500,000 to 650,000 distinct CDR3 sequences, approximately 7.6% of them singletons; the top ten hold roughly 13%. This clonotype has more than one count but fewer than ten. Its antigen remains unknown. This CDR3 has 15 amino acids. V gave up 7 bases and J gave up 7 bases; unmatched junction bases: 12. CDR1 and CDR2 (germline): MNHEY, SVGEGT. This specimen was PBMCs from blood, taken 23 months after vaccination. The chain joins TRBV6-2 or TRBV6-3 to TRBJ2-7, with 11 bases lining up with TRBD2. The origin of this receptor is a man between 50 and 70 years old who received an inactivated influenza vaccine. CDR3 amino acids: CASTEPRLAGGEQYF. CDR3 in DNA: TGTGCCAGCACCGAACCGCGGCTAGCGGGAGGTGAGCAGTACTTC.